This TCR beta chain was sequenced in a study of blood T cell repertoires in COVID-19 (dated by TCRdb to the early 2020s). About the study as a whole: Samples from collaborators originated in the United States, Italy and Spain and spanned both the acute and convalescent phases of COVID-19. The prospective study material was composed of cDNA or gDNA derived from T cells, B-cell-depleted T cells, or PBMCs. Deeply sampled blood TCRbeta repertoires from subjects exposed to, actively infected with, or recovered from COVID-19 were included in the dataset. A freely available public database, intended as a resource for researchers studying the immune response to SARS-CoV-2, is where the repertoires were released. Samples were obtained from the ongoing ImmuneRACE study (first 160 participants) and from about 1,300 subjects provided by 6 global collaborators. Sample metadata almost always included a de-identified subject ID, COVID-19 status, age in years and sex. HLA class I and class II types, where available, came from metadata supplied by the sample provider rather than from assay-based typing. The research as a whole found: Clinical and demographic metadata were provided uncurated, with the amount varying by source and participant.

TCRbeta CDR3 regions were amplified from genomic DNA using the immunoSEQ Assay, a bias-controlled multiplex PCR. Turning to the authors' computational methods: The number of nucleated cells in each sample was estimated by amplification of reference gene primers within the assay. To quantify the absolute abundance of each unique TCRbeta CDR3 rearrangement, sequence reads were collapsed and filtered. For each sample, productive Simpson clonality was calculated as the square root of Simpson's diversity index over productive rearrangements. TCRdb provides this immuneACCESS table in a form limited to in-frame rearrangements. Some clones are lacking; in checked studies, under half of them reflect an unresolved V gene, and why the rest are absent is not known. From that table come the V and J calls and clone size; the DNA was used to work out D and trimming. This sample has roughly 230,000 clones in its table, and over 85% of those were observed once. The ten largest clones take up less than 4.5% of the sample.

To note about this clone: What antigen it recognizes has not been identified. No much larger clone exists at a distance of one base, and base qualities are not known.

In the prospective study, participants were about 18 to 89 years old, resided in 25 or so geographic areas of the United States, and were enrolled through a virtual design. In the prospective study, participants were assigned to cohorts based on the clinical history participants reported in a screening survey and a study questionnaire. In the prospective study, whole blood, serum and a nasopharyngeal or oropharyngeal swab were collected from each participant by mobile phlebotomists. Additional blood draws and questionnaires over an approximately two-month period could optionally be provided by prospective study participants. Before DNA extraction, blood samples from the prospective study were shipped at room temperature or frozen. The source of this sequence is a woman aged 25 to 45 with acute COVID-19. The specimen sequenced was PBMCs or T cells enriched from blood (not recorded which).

The nucleotide sequence is TGTGCCAGCAGTAGAAACAGGGACCGCTCTGGAAACACCATATATTTT. It codes for CASSRNRDRSGNTIYF. The chain is made from TRBV6-4 and TRBJ1-3, with TRBD1 perhaps the D gene, on 6 matching bases. V gives up 5 bases and J gives up 0 bases, and the segment between their germline ends measures 14 bases. The CDR1 and CDR2 encoded by the germline V gene are MRHNA and SNTAGT. The CDR3 starts with the cysteine, ends with the phenylalanine, and has 16 residues. The entry retains the CDR3 DNA only, 48 bases that are in frame from base 1.